The next 22 T cell receptor beta chains were all read from a single sample in a study of T cell repertoires in cytomegalovirus infection. TCRdb passed the reads through MiXCR, listing each CDR3 protein once. The table includes about 490,000 distinct CDR3 sequences, approximately 10% detected once. Sequencing input: PBMCs. All receptors come from a human donor in good health (CMV status not recorded). Some clones in this sample may be carry-over from other donors' samples.

In its sample, this clonotype was seen many times. This chain uses TRBV7-2 with TRBJ2-7; the D gene is possibly TRBD2 (5 bases). CDR3 length: 15 residues. Germline CDR1 SGHTA, CDR2 FQGNSA. V lost 4 bases and J lost 0, with 13 bases in between. The CDR3 DNA is TGTGCCAGCAGCTCTAGGCGTCTAGCCTCCTACGAGCAGTACTTC. This encodes CASSSRRLASYEQYF.

This clonotype was seen more than once but under ten times. This rearrangement joins TRBV6-6 to TRBJ1-5, with a weak D call TRBD1 (6 bases). The CDR3 is 15 residues long. Trimming pared 6 bases from V and 5 bases from J, leaving 17 bases between. CDR1 MNHNY and CDR2 SVGAGI come from the germline V gene (reference sequence). The chain's CDR3 is CASRTPGAVDQPQHF. As DNA, the CDR3 is TGTGCCAGCAGGACCCCAGGGGCTGTCGATCAGCCCCAGCATTTT.

There are many counts of this clonotype. V is TRBV11-2 and J is TRBJ2-7, with D perhaps TRBD1 (6 bases). The length of the CDR3 is 13 residues. Germline lookup yields CDR1 SGHAT and CDR2 FQNNGV. V lost 1 base and J lost 6, with 10 bases in between. CDR3 amino acids: CASSLGQVSEQYF. The CDR3 DNA sequence: TGTGCCAGCAGCTTAGGACAGGTCAGCGAGCAGTACTTC.

This clonotype was detected a few times. The V and J genes are TRBV30 and TRBJ1-4, with 7 bases lining up with TRBD1. Trimming took 5 bases from V and 8 from J; bases not matched to a gene: 11. This CDR3 region has 14 residues. The germline V gene encodes CDR1 GTSNPN and CDR2 SVGIG (reference sequence). The CDR3 is CAWGRLGTEEKLFF. The CDR3 DNA sequence: TGTGCCTGGGGCCGGCTGGGGACAGAAGAAAAACTGTTTTTT.

This clonotype was found many times. The rearrangement joins TRBV7-2 to TRBJ1-1; maybe TRBD1 (5 bases). Trimming pared 6 bases from V and 8 bases from J, leaving 22 bases between. Germline-derived CDR1 and CDR2 are SGHTA and FQGNSA. This CDR3 contains 15 residues. Here the CDR3 reads CASSLSDSRYGEAFF. The DNA for the CDR3 is TGTGCCAGCAGTTTATCCGACAGCCGATACGGAGAAGCTTTCTTT. Based on the CDR3 plus reference TRBV7-2 and TRBJ1-1, the full variable domain is GAGVSQSPSNKVTEKGKDVELRCDPISGHTALYWYRQSLGQGLEFLIYFQGNSAPDKSGLPSDRFSAERTGGSVSTLTIQRTQQEDSAVYLCASSLSDSRYGEAFFGQGTRLTVV.

This clonotype was seen many times. J is TRBJ2-3 and V is TRBV7-2; no definite D call. Germline values: CDR1 SGHTA, CDR2 FQGNSA. The CDR3 sequence is 16 residues long. Trimming pared 5 bases from V and 2 bases from J, leaving 17 bases between. CDR3 sequence reads: CASSRKDAPVTDTQYF. The CDR3, as DNA: TGTGCCAGCAGCCGAAAGGACGCGCCCGTCACAGATACGCAGTATTTT.

This clonotype has a handful of counts. The chain joins TRBV20-1 to TRBJ2-1; 7 bases map to TRBD2. The CDR3 length is 15 residues. V was pared by 1 base and J by 8 bases, with 11 bases of the junction left unmatched. Germline values: CDR1 DFQATT, CDR2 SNEGSKA (reference sequence). CDR3 residues: CSARVPSGLKDEQFF. The DNA of the CDR3 is TGCAGTGCTAGAGTTCCTAGCGGTCTAAAGGATGAGCAGTTCTTC.

The chain joins TRBV19 to TRBJ1-2, with D perhaps matching TRBD1 (5 bases). The germline CDR1 and CDR2 sequences are LNHDA and SQIVND (reference sequence). The germline V and J ends were trimmed by 3 bases and 3 bases, with 11 bases remaining between them. The CDR3 runs 14 residues. The CDR3 DNA reads as TGTGCCAGTAGTATGGCAGGGATCGACTATGGCTACACCTTC. This sequence encodes CASSMAGIDYGYTF.

There are a few counts of this clonotype. This chain connects TRBV4-1 to TRBJ1-5; TRBD1 might be the D (5 bases). The V and J ends lost 1 base and 1 base respectively, with 14 bases between them. This CDR3 contains 17 residues. Germline CDR1 MGHRA, CDR2 YSYEKL. The chain's CDR3 is CASSQGGIGPSNQPQHF. The CDR3 nucleotides are TGCGCCAGCAGCCAAGGGGGGATCGGGCCCAGCAATCAGCCCCAGCATTTT.

This clonotype was recorded many times. The chain is built from TRBV4-1 and TRBJ2-1; 7 bases are shared with TRBD2. The ends lost 7 bases at V and 8 bases at J; junction bases unmatched: 14. CDR1 and CDR2 from the germline V gene are MGHRA and YSYEKL. The CDR3 has 15 residues. The CDR3 DNA is TGCGCCAGCACCACCGGGAGGTTCCGCTTTGATGAGCAGTTCTTC. Protein sequence: CASTTGRFRFDEQFF.

In DNA form, the CDR3 reads TGTGCCACCACCTTAGCGGGAAGCTACGAGCAGTACTTC. Protein: CATTLAGSYEQYF. The genes are TRBV15 and TRBJ2-7; 8 positions agree with TRBD2. The V gene's germline CDR1 is LNHNV and CDR2 YYDKDF (reference sequence). The V and J ends lost 7 bases and 3 bases, in that order; junction bases with no gene match: 5. The CDR3 runs 13 residues.

V gene TRBV11-2 combines with J gene TRBJ1-1, with unresolved D. CDR3 size: 13 residues. Germline loops: CDR1 SGHAT, CDR2 FQNNGV. The V end was cut by 0 bases, the J end by 7 bases, with 9 bases between. The CDR3 reads CASSLERTLEAFF. In DNA form, the CDR3 reads TGTGCCAGCAGCTTAGAAAGGACCCTTGAAGCTTTCTTT. The full variable domain, its missing parts supplied by reference TRBV11-2 and TRBJ1-1, is EAGVAQSPRYKIIEKRQSVAFWCNPISGHATLYWYQQILGQGPKLLIQFQNNGVVDDSQLPKDRFSAERLKGVDSTLKIQPAKLEDSAVYLCASSLERTLEAFFGQGTRLTVV.

The chain employs TRBV5-1 and TRBJ2-1; 11 bases match TRBD2. V lost 4 bases to trimming and J lost 3 bases; unmatched junction nucleotides: 9. In germline, CDR1 is SGHRS, CDR2 YFSETQ. This CDR3 has 17 residues. CDR3 coding DNA: TGCGCCAGCAGCCCTAGCTCTAGCGGGAGGAACTACAATGAGCAGTTCTTC. It encodes CASSPSSSGRNYNEQFF.

This chain uses TRBV20-1 with TRBJ2-7; 8 nucleotides match TRBD1. V dropped 3 bases and J dropped 3; count of bases not matched to a gene: 4. The germline V gene has CDR1 DFQATT and CDR2 SNEGSKA (reference sequence). The CDR3 is 13 amino acids. The CDR3 is CSASATGGYEQYF. For the CDR3, the DNA is TGCAGTGCTAGCGCTACAGGGGGCTACGAGCAGTACTTC.

This clonotype was counted at least ten times. The CDR3 sequence: CASSPGWTGLSYEQYF. The CDR3 nucleotides read TGTGCCAGCAGCCCTGGGTGGACAGGACTATCCTACGAGCAGTACTTC. The chain couples TRBV5-6 to TRBJ2-7; tentatively, D is TRBD1 (7 bases). The CDR3 length is 16 residues. Germline V CDR1 and CDR2: SGHDT, YYEEEE. V shed 4 bases and J shed 1 base, with 18 bases lying between them.

This clonotype was counted ten times or more. V usage is TRBV7-6 and J usage is TRBJ2-7; 11 bases are a match to TRBD2. From germline, CDR1 is SGHVS and CDR2 FNYEAQ. The CDR3 is 16 amino acids. The ends lost 6 bases at V and 0 bases at J; junction bases unmatched: 7. The CDR3 coding sequence is TGTGCCAGCAGTTCCGGGACTAGCGGTTTCTCCTACGAGCAGTACTTC. Amino acids: CASSSGTSGFSYEQYF.

This clonotype was counted at least ten times. This chain links TRBV20-1 with TRBJ2-7; 11 nucleotides align to TRBD2. This CDR3 region has 15 residues. In germline, CDR1 is DFQATT, CDR2 SNEGSKA (reference sequence). Trimming at V came to 3 bases and at J to 0 bases, leaving 4 bases not matched to a gene. CDR3 sequence: CSARKTSGNSYEQYF. The CDR3 DNA reads TGCAGTGCTAGGAAGACTAGCGGGAACTCCTACGAGCAGTACTTC.

This clonotype was recorded at least ten times. The chain employs TRBV24-1 and TRBJ2-1; 15 nucleotides line up with TRBD2. After removal of 5 bases from V and 4 bases from J, the junction contained 5 bases not matched to a gene. The CDR3 is 17 residues long. Per germline, CDR1 KGHDR and CDR2 SFDVKD. This CDR3 is CATSGAGTSGGYNEQFF. Written as DNA, the CDR3 is TGTGCCACCAGTGGGGCCGGGACTAGCGGGGGGTACAATGAGCAGTTCTTC.

Concerning this clonotype itself: A much larger clonotype is one base distant, so this may be a read error. This chain links TRBV29-1 with TRBJ2-4; D possibly matches TRBD1 or TRBD2 (6 bases each). V lost 4 bases, J lost 8 bases, and 15 bases lay in between. Germline loops: CDR1 SQVTM, CDR2 ANQGSEA. CDR3 size: 13 residues. The CDR3 sequence: CSVVASEGDIQYF. The DNA for the CDR3 is TGCAGCGTTGTAGCTAGCGAGGGGGACATTCAGTACTTC. Together with reference TRBV29-1 and TRBJ2-4, the CDR3 gives the full variable domain: SAVISQKPSRDICQRGTSLTIQCQVDSQVTMMFWYRQQPGQSLTLIATANQGSEATYESGFVIDKFPISRPNLTFSTLTVSNMSPEDSSIYLCSVVASEGDIQYFGAGTRLSVL.

This clonotype showed up many times. The chain employs TRBV7-6 and TRBJ1-1; a possible D gene is TRBD1 (6 bases). Germline loops: CDR1 SGHVS, CDR2 FNYEAQ. The CDR3 runs 16 residues. The V gene lost 5 bases and the J gene lost 7 bases, with 23 bases spanning the gap. CDR3 DNA sequence: TGTGCCAGCAGCCGCCCTGTTCTACAGGGAGGGGTTGAAGCTTTCTTT. It encodes CASSRPVLQGGVEAFF.

This clonotype was seen ten or more times. The chain employs TRBV7-8 and TRBJ1-2; 11 nucleotides match TRBD1. This CDR3 is built from 14 residues. Germline lookup yields CDR1 SGHVS and CDR2 FQNEAQ. V lost 1 base and J lost 7; bases outside the gene matches: 2. CDR3 protein: CASSLGTGGFGYTF. The CDR3 DNA reads TGTGCCAGCAGCTTAGGGACAGGGGGCTTTGGCTACACCTTC.

This clonotype was counted at least ten times. The chain carries TRBV7-2 and TRBJ1-2, with D tentatively TRBD1 (5 bases). The V gene lost 5 bases and the J gene lost 4 bases, with 8 bases spanning the gap. The CDR3 is made up of 12 amino acids. Germline-derived CDR1 and CDR2 are SGHTA and FQGNSA. CDR3: CASSRGGYGYTF. The DNA for the CDR3 is TGTGCCAGCAGCAGGGGTGGCTATGGCTACACCTTC.